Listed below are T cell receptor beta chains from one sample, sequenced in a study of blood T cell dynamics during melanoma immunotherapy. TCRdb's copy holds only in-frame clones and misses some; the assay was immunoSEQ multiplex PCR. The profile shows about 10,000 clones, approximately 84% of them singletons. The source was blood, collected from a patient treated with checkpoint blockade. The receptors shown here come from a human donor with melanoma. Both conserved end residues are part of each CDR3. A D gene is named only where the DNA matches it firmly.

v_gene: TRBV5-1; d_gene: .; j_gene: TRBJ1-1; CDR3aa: CASSPRVNTEAFF
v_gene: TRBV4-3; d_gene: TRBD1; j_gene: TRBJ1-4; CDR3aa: CASSQGRGRGKLFF
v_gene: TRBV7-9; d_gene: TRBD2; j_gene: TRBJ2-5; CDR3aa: CASRDGAGEMYQETQYF
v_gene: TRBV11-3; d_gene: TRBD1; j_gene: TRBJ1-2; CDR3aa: CASSTRQGAGGYTF
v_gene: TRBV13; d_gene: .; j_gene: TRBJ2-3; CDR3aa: CASAVSLGPRATDTQYF
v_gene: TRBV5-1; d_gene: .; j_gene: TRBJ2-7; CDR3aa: CASSLAVNSYEQYF
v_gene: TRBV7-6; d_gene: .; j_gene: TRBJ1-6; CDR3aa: CASSLGAGVSPLHF
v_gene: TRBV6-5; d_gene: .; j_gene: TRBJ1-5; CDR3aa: CASSEQVNQPQHF
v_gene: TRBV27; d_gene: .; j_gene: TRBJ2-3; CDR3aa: CASSPFSGASTDTQYF
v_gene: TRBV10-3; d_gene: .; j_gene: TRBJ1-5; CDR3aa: CAISESGGDQPQHF
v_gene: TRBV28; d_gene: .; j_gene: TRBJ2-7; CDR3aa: CANGPVHRNEQYF
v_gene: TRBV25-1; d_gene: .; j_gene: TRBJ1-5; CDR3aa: CASSEIESNQPQHF